This TCR beta chain was recorded in a study of patients and donors after allogeneic stem cell transplantation. MiXCR was run by TCRdb on the RT-PCR reads, yielding one entry per CDR3 protein. The sample holds about 410,000 distinct CDR3 sequences, under 20% seen once. This CDR3 comprises 14 residues. Trimming cost V 0 bases and J 6 bases, with 9 bases left between them. Germline V gene lookup returns CDR1 SGDLS and CDR2 YYNGEE. The TCR originated in a human donor who was either an allogeneic HSCT recipient or a stem cell or donor lymphocyte infusion donor (not recorded which). It is not recorded whose cells these are; they may come from a transplant donor. Material: blood, either unsorted or a sorted T cell fraction (not recorded which). This chain joins TRBV9 and TRBJ1-4; D not certain. CDR3 region: CASSVAGVDEKLFF. DNA for the CDR3: TGTGCCAGCAGCGTAGCCGGGGTGGATGAAAAACTGTTTTTT.